The rows below give T cell receptor beta chains drawn from one sample of a study of shared clonotypes between healthy human individuals. Produced via immunoSEQ multiplex PCR; TCRdb's table is partial and in-frame only. The sample holds approximately 2.4 million clones, around 95% seen once. Sequencing was carried out using naive CD4+ T cells sorted from blood. The receptors were sampled from a man between 18 and 29 years old in good health. CDR3s leave out the opening cysteine and the closing phenylalanine or tryptophan. Fields, in order: V gene, CDR3 protein.

v_call: TRBV2; cdr3_aa: ASSAEQGNTEAF
v_call: TRBV28; cdr3_aa: ASRVGHPPYEQY
v_call: TRBV10-3; cdr3_aa: ATRQGSSNQPQH
v_call: TRBV7-8; cdr3_aa: ASSLEGGRVGAEQY
v_call: TRBV18; cdr3_aa: ASSPTGDTEAF
v_call: TRBV10-3; cdr3_aa: AICPGGEQPQH
v_call: TRBV6-5; cdr3_aa: ASSYSAGTSTDTQY
v_call: TRBV5-1; cdr3_aa: ASSGGTPQVGQY
v_call: TRBV5-1; cdr3_aa: ASSLGDGRFRVDTEAF
v_call: TRBV4-3; cdr3_aa: ASSLELAGVTYEQY
v_call: TRBV28; cdr3_aa: ASSLPPSGANVLT
v_call: TRBV27; cdr3_aa: ASSLGTDQVDEQF
v_call: TRBV5-1; cdr3_aa: ASSLGGTGGFYEQF